This T cell receptor (beta chain) originates from a study of cytomegalovirus exposure and HLA in healthy donors. Study findings and constraints: Some public TCRs appeared in many individuals, while most sequences were rare. 87-base-pair reads could not separate some V segments, including TRBV6-2 and TRBV6-3. Compared with the approximately 680-donor mean, an Asian-associated ancestry cluster reportedly had fewer N-insertions, according to a later analysis. The authors later linked a missense DCLRE1C variant to TCR beta V- and J-gene trimming.

It was with 60 Vbeta and 13 Jbeta primers that the PCR ran. Repertoires were generated with immunoSEQ multiplex PCR, while TCRdb's copy carries only in-frame clones and drops some. The table has around 130,000 clones, approximately 74% seen once. Germline assignment: CDR1 GTSNPN and CDR2 SVGIG (reference sequence). The CDR3 covers 14 residues. With 0 bases removed from V and 2 bases from J, the gap between germline ends came to 8 bases. About this clone: What it recognizes is unknown.

J is TRBJ1-5 and V is TRBV30, with TRBD1 as a possible D gene (5 bases). The sequence derives from a man aged 35 to 55 in good health and CMV-seropositive. Sequencing used PBMCs. CDR3 nucleotide sequence: TGTGCCTGGAGTGTGGGGCAGGGCAATCAGCCCCAGCATTTT. This encodes CAWSVGQGNQPQHF.